The clone carrying this T cell receptor (beta chain) was seen a handful of times. Its matching antigen is unknown. The data belong to a study of identical twins. Whole-study results and caveats: Out-of-frame alpha sequences that twins shared showed excess low generation probability.

The CDR3 totals 14 residues. The germline gives CDR1 MGHRA, CDR2 YSYEKL. V was cut by 0 bases and J by 6 bases, with 8 bases left in between. TCRdb recomputed calls from the 5' RACE reads with MiXCR, one row per CDR3 protein. The sample consists of a few hundred thousand distinct CDR3 sequences, roughly 9% of them appearing once. The clonotype comes from a woman between 45 and 60 years old in good health. The sequencing input was naive T cells sorted from blood. The chain employs TRBV4-1 and TRBJ2-2; D gene ambiguous. In nucleotides, the CDR3 is TGCGCCAGCAGCCAAGAGGCCAGCGCCGGGGAGCTGTTTTTT. Translated: CASSQEASAGELFF.